The TCR beta chain under discussion was sequenced for a study of post-analysis software for immune sequencing data. This CDR3 is 17 amino acids long. After removal of 1 base from V and 2 bases from J, the junction contained 6 bases not matched to a gene. Germline V lookup: CDR1 MNHNS, CDR2 SASEGT. The TCR beta cDNA libraries contained unique molecular identifiers. TCRdb itself ran the PCR reads through MiXCR, one entry per CDR3 protein. The table has around 160,000 distinct CDR3 sequences, about 37% seen once. This clonotype has only a few counts. The source of this sequence is a girl aged 5-17 years with multiple sclerosis. The gene calls are TRBV6-1 and TRBJ2-7; TRBD2 matches 12 bases. Sequencing was performed on blood, taken after autologous hematopoietic stem cell transplantation. The DNA for the CDR3 is TGTGCCAGCAGTGAAGTGATTCGACTAGCGGGGGCCTACGAGCAGTACTTC. Translating gives CASSEVIRLAGAYEQYF.